This T cell receptor (beta chain) appears in the sequencing data of a study of shared clonotypes between healthy human individuals. Naive-designated CD8 cells lacked CD45RO, were positively enriched for CCR7, and omitted terminally differentiated effector memory CD45RA+ cells. Trimming shortened V by 0 bases and J by 1 base, and 4 bases separated the two germline ends. The CDR3 spans 13 residues. The germline CDR1 and CDR2 sequences are SGDLS and YYNGEE. Clones were read by immunoSEQ multiplex PCR, and TCRdb kept only the in-frame ones, dropping some. The table shows about 650,000 clones, with around 95% occurring only once.

This TCR was sampled from a woman aged 30 to 39 in good health. The specimen was naive CD8+ T cells sorted from blood. V and J are TRBV9 and TRBJ2-5; D ambiguous. CDR3 DNA: TGTGCCAGCAGCGTAGGACGCCAAGAGACCCAGTACTTC. Encoded protein: CASSVGRQETQYF.